A selection of T cell receptor beta chains follows, all from one sample in a study of post-analysis software for immune sequencing data. TCRdb itself ran the PCR reads through MiXCR, one entry per CDR3 protein. The sample lists about 210,000 distinct CDR3 sequences; 29% were seen once. The sample taken for sequencing was blood. Receptors were obtained from a girl under 18 with multiple sclerosis. Each CDR3 is given with its conserved first and last residue. The order of the fields is clone size, CDR3 length, D gene, V gene, J gene, CDR3 protein, CDR3 DNA. D genes are given only for firm matches. Size tells how often a clone was seen (once, few, many) or the class of an expanded clone, and some rows leave it out.

many	16	.	TRBV6-2/TRBV6-3	TRBJ2-3	CASSWNGQGRTDTQYF	TGTGCCAGCAGTTGGAACGGGCAGGGGCGCACAGATACGCAGTATTTT
.	15	TRBD1	TRBV5-1	TRBJ2-1	CASSSRTGYGGEQFF	TGCGCCAGCAGCTCCCGGACAGGGTATGGGGGAGAGCAGTTCTTC
.	16	TRBD1	TRBV5-1	TRBJ2-3	CASSSTGRVSTDTQYF	TGCGCCAGCAGCTCGACAGGGCGAGTTAGCACAGATACGCAGTATTTT
many	14	.	TRBV6-1	TRBJ2-7	CASSDSFHPYEQYF	TGTGCCAGCAGTGACTCCTTCCACCCTTACGAGCAGTACTTC
.	15	TRBD1	TRBV7-9	TRBJ2-2	CASSFSQGNTGERFF	TGTGCCAGCAGCTTTTCACAGGGGAACACCGGGGAGCGGTTTTTT
few	16	TRBD1	TRBV18	TRBJ2-3	CASSPPVQGGTDTQYF	TGTGCCAGCTCACCACCGGTACAGGGGGGAACAGATACGCAGTATTTT
many	18	TRBD2	TRBV5-1	TRBJ2-1	CASSSLPSGLDSYNEQFF	TGCGCCAGCAGCTCGCTACCTAGCGGGTTAGACTCCTACAATGAGCAGTTCTTC
.	13	TRBD1	TRBV7-2	TRBJ2-1	CASKSGQGWAQFF	TGTGCCAGCAAGTCGGGACAGGGGTGGGCGCAGTTCTTC
many	13	.	TRBV12-3/TRBV12-4	TRBJ2-7	CASSQITGSEQYF	TGTGCCAGCAGTCAAATTACAGGGAGCGAGCAGTACTTC
.	14	.	TRBV5-1	TRBJ2-1	CASSVDGVTGEQFF	TGCGCCAGCAGCGTGGATGGGGTAACGGGTGAGCAGTTCTTC
.	12	.	TRBV12-3/TRBV12-4	TRBJ2-2	CASSPYTGELFF	TGTGCCAGCAGTCCATACACCGGGGAGCTGTTTTTT
many	16	.	TRBV29-1	TRBJ1-2	CSVAPGWGMAPYGYTF	TGCAGCGTTGCCCCGGGATGGGGGATGGCCCCCTATGGCTACACCTTC
.	16	.	TRBV27	TRBJ1-5	CASTPGVYSGNQPQHF	TGTGCCAGCACTCCCGGAGTCTATAGCGGCAATCAGCCCCAGCATTTT
few	13	.	TRBV12-3/TRBV12-4	TRBJ2-3	CASSLTGSDTQYF	TGTGCCAGCAGTTTAACAGGGTCAGATACGCAGTATTTT
few	14	.	TRBV5-1	TRBJ1-1	CASSRDTPRTEAFF	TGCGCCAGCAGCCGGGACACCCCGAGGACTGAAGCTTTCTTT
many	16	.	TRBV4-1	TRBJ2-3	CASSQPGGRSTDTQYF	TGCGCCAGCAGCCAACCCGGGGGCCGCAGCACAGATACGCAGTATTTT
.	15	TRBD1	TRBV20-1	TRBJ1-1	CSARDRTGRSTEAFF	TGCAGTGCTAGAGATCGGACAGGAAGAAGCACTGAAGCTTTCTTT
few	19	.	TRBV7-2	TRBJ2-3	CASSLFPAARQGGTDTQYF	TGTGCCAGCAGCTTATTTCCAGCGGCGCGCCAGGGGGGGACAGATACGCAGTATTTT
many	16	TRBD2	TRBV5-1	TRBJ2-7	CASSLDSGGSSYEQYF	TGCGCCAGCAGCTTGGATAGCGGGGGGAGCTCCTACGAGCAGTACTTC
.	15	TRBD2	TRBV13	TRBJ2-1	CASSPGTSVSAEQFF	TGTGCCAGCAGTCCCGGGACTAGCGTTTCTGCTGAGCAGTTCTTC
.	15	.	TRBV13	TRBJ2-7	CGSSLAGQGWNEQYF	TGTGGCAGCAGCTTAGCAGGGCAGGGTTGGAACGAGCAGTACTTC
many	16	TRBD2	TRBV20-1	TRBJ2-1	CSARAAGGHPDNEQFF	TGCAGTGCTAGAGCGGCGGGGGGACATCCAGACAATGAGCAGTTCTTC
many	12	.	TRBV5-1	TRBJ2-1	CASSPPADEQFF	TGCGCCAGCAGCCCCCCAGCGGATGAGCAGTTCTTC
many	14	.	TRBV3-1	TRBJ2-7	CASSQAGTVYEQYF	TGTGCCAGCAGCCAGGCCGGGACGGTCTACGAGCAGTACTTC
few	15	.	TRBV9	TRBJ2-3	CASGWSGAPTDTQYF	TGTGCCAGCGGCTGGTCGGGGGCCCCCACAGATACGCAGTATTTT
.	15	.	TRBV10-3	TRBJ1-1	CAISARGSSSTEAFF	TGTGCCATCAGTGCGCGGGGCAGCTCTTCCACTGAAGCTTTCTTT